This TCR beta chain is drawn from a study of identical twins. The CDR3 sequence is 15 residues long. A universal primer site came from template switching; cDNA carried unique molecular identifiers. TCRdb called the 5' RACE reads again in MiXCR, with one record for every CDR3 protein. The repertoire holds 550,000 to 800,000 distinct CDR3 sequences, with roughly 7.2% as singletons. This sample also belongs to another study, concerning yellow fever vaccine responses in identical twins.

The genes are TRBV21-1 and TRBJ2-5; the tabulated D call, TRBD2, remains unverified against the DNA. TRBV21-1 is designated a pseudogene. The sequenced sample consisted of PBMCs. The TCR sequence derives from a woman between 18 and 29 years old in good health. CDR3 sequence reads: CASKPLAGVGETQYF. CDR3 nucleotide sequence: TGTGCCAGCAAACCATTAGCGGGAGTCGGAGAGACCCAGTACTTC.